A single sample is the source of the 22 T cell receptor beta chains below, sequenced in a study of Graves' ophthalmopathy and Graves' hyperthyroidism. RNA served as the template for amplifying TCR beta CDR3 regions. The first-round RT-PCR employed HTBI primers together with the Qiagen OneStep RT-PCR kit. A multiplex PCR was then performed as the second round. One entry per CDR3 protein, called by TCRdb with MiXCR from the multiplex PCR reads. Of 200,000 to 300,000 distinct CDR3 sequences in the sample, around 42% are singletons; the top ten hold more than 45%. Sequencing used peripheral blood. These TCRs come from an adult man with Graves' ophthalmopathy.

A single count supports this clonotype. The V and J genes are TRBV10-2 and TRBJ1-6; TRBD1 agrees at 11 bases. Per germline, CDR1 WSHSY and CDR2 SAAADI. The junction had 11 bases not matched to a gene; V was cut back by 2 bases and J by 8 bases. This CDR3 contains 18 residues. The CDR3: CASSEIWGQGVVHSPLHF. The CDR3 DNA reads as TGCGCCAGCAGTGAGATTTGGGGACAGGGGGTTGTGCATTCACCCCTCCACTTT.

This clonotype was seen a few times. V gene TRBV20-1 combines with J gene TRBJ2-7; 7 bases fit TRBD2. V gave up 5 bases and J gave up 4 bases; unmatched junction bases: 14. The CDR3 length is 15 residues. Germline CDR1 and CDR2: DFQATT and SNEGSKA (reference sequence). The CDR3 DNA is TGCAGTGCTCGGAGAGGCGGACCGGGAGGTTACGAGCAGTACTTC. Encoded protein: CSARRGGPGGYEQYF.

In regard to this clonotype: Germline is not matched at one junction end, which may reflect a read error. The chain couples TRBV24-1 to TRBJ2-7; 7 bases align to TRBD1. CDR1 KGHDR and CDR2 SFDVKD come from the germline V gene. This CDR3 is 12 amino acids long. CDR3 sequence reads: CASIGQAYEQYF. For the CDR3, the DNA is TGCGCCAGCATCGGACAGGCCTACGAGCAGTACTTC.

The table lists this clonotype with a few counts. CDR3 sequence reads: CASSSPTGTTYEQYF. For the CDR3, the DNA is TGTGCCAGCAGCTCCCCTACAGGGACTACCTACGAGCAGTACTTC. The J gene is TRBJ2-7, the V gene TRBV7-3; D may be TRBD2 (7 bases). The CDR3 covers 15 residues. Trimming removed 4 bases at V and 2 bases at J, with 15 bases between. Germline V gene lookup returns CDR1 SGHTA and CDR2 FQGTGA.

This clonotype was counted between two and nine times. This chain links TRBV7-8 with TRBJ2-6, with D perhaps assigned TRBD1 or TRBD2 (6 bases each). Germline V gene lookup returns CDR1 SGHVS and CDR2 FQNEAQ. The V end was cut by 4 bases, the J end by 0 bases, with 16 bases between. The CDR3 totals 18 residues. Here the CDR3 reads CASSSVGRGVSGANVLTF. CDR3 nucleotide sequence: TGTGCCAGCAGCTCCGTGGGAAGGGGGGTCTCTGGGGCCAACGTCCTGACTTTC.

The genes are TRBV9 and TRBJ2-7, with 9 nucleotides matching TRBD2. V shed 4 bases and J 2 bases; nucleotides not matched to a gene: 4. The CDR3 loop spans 14 amino acids. CDR1 and CDR2 (germline): SGDLS, YYNGEE. The chain's CDR3 is CASSRAGGPYEQYF. The CDR3, as DNA: TGTGCCAGCAGCCGGGCGGGAGGGCCCTACGAGCAGTACTTC.

This chain uses TRBV4-1 with TRBJ2-5, with a possible D match to TRBD2 (5 bases). Germline V gives CDR1 MGHRA, CDR2 YSYEKL. The CDR3 is 16 amino acids. V lost 4 bases and J lost 3, with 18 bases in between. CDR3 sequence (DNA): TGCGCCAGCAGCCGCTCGCGAGGGTCGTCCAAAGAGACCCAGTACTTC. It specifies CASSRSRGSSKETQYF.

The chain has TRBV6-1 and TRBJ1-2; no definite D call. Deletions cut 5 bases from V and 1 base from J, with 20 bases between. Germline-derived CDR1 and CDR2 are MNHNS and SASEGT. The CDR3 totals 17 residues. The CDR3 DNA follows: TGTGCCAGCAGTTACTCGAATTCAGCAGCCTTTAACTATGGCTACACCTTC. It yields the protein CASSYSNSAAFNYGYTF.

V usage is TRBV15 and J usage is TRBJ2-7; either TRBD1 or TRBD2 may fit D (5 bases each). The V gene's germline CDR1 is LNHNV and CDR2 YYDKDF (reference sequence). Between the trimmed V and J ends, which lost 3 bases and 2 bases, there was a span of 17 bases. The CDR3 is made up of 16 amino acids. Here the CDR3 DNA reads TGTGCCACCAGCAGTCCCCCTGCTCGGGACCCCTACGAGCAGTACTTC. This translates into CATSSPPARDPYEQYF.

A few counts support this clonotype. The chain has TRBV7-9 and TRBJ1-4, with TRBD1 matching 7 bases. Germline CDR1 SEHNR, CDR2 FQNEAQ (reference sequence). The junction had 2 bases not matched to a gene; V was cut back by 0 bases and J by 7 bases. The CDR3 contains 14 residues. CDR3 residues: CASSLAGQTEKLFF. Here the CDR3 DNA reads TGTGCCAGCAGCTTAGCGGGACAGACTGAAAAACTGTTTTTT.

V and J are TRBV5-8 and TRBJ2-7, with TRBD1 identical over 9 bases. Germline CDR1 SGHTS, CDR2 YDEGEE. CDR3 length equals 14 residues. The junction had 8 bases not matched to a gene; V was cut back by 4 bases and J by 6 bases. CDR3 protein: CASSVGTGQREQYF. The CDR3 DNA follows: TGTGCCAGCAGCGTGGGGACAGGGCAGCGCGAGCAGTACTTC.

For the CDR3, the DNA is TGTGCCTCCTTTGACCCAGGGGAAAGAGGGACTGAAGCTTTCTTT. Encoded protein: CASFDPGERGTEAFF. The chain recombines TRBV2 with TRBJ1-1, with a weak D call TRBD1 (6 bases). V was clipped by 11 bases and J by 5 bases, with 24 bases between them. CDR1 and CDR2 from the germline V gene are SNHLY and FYNNEI. This CDR3 comprises 15 residues.

V is TRBV9 and J is TRBJ2-2; D uncertain. CDR3 size: 15 residues. The germline V gene encodes CDR1 SGDLS and CDR2 YYNGEE. V lost 4 bases to trimming and J lost 5 bases, with 15 bases between them. The CDR3 DNA follows: TGTGCCAGCAGCCCCTCTGGCCAGTATACCGGGGAGCTGTTTTTT. Its protein is CASSPSGQYTGELFF.

This clonotype has just a few counts. V gene TRBV7-8 combines with J gene TRBJ1-2, with 10 bases matching TRBD1. The V segment lost 3 bases and the J segment 7 bases; nucleotides outside the gene matches: 5. The length of the CDR3 is 14 residues. The germline V gene has CDR1 SGHVS and CDR2 FQNEAQ. The CDR3 sequence: CASSFGQGEGGYTF. Here the CDR3 DNA reads TGTGCCAGCAGCTTTGGACAGGGGGAAGGTGGCTACACCTTC.

The V gene is TRBV24-1, the J gene TRBJ1-1, with 7 bases lining up with TRBD1. The CDR3 contains 15 residues. Germline loops: CDR1 KGHDR, CDR2 SFDVKD. V lost 3 bases and J lost 1; bases outside the gene matches: 4. The CDR3 DNA sequence: TGTGCCACCAGTGATCACAGGGGAGCGAACACTGAAGCTTTCTTT. This codes for CATSDHRGANTEAFF.

This clonotype was counted only a few times. The chain recombines TRBV5-5 with TRBJ1-2, with a possible D match to TRBD1 (5 bases). The CDR3 totals 16 residues. Trimming left V 1 base short and J 2 bases short, with 15 bases between. Germline V gene sequence: CDR1 SGHKS, CDR2 YYEKEE (reference sequence). CDR3 sequence reads: CASSLSRERSNYGYTF. As DNA, the CDR3 is TGTGCCAGCAGCTTGAGCAGGGAGAGGTCCAACTATGGCTACACCTTC.

This clonotype was counted ten times or more. The chain has TRBV6-1 and TRBJ1-2; 9 positions agree with TRBD1. V shed 7 bases and J 7 bases; nucleotides not matched to a gene: 10. Germline lookup yields CDR1 MNHNS and CDR2 SASEGT. The CDR3 runs 14 residues. In nucleotides, the CDR3 is TGTGCCAGCATACGGGACAGGGAAGGTGCTGGCTACACCTTC. Translating it yields CASIRDREGAGYTF.

The rearrangement uses TRBV24-1 and TRBJ1-2, with 8 bases fitting TRBD1. Germline V gene lookup returns CDR1 KGHDR and CDR2 SFDVKD. This CDR3 has 14 residues. Trimming took 5 bases from V and 3 from J; bases not matched to a gene: 4. The CDR3 is CATSVSGQDYGYTF. The CDR3 nucleotides read TGTGCCACCAGTGTATCGGGACAGGACTATGGCTACACCTTC.

This clonotype was seen a few times. This chain links TRBV24-1 with TRBJ1-5, with a weak D call TRBD1 (6 bases). This CDR3 is built from 15 residues. V was cut by 5 bases and J by 5 bases, with 15 bases left in between. CDR1 and CDR2 (germline): KGHDR, SFDVKD. CDR3: CATSVLQGRDQPQHF. The CDR3 coding sequence is TGTGCCACCAGTGTTTTACAGGGTAGGGATCAGCCCCAGCATTTT.

J is TRBJ2-6 and V is TRBV20-1; maybe TRBD2 (5 bases). This CDR3 has 9 residues. Trimming cost V 3 bases and J 15 bases, with 6 bases left between them. CDR1 is DFQATT, CDR2 SNEGSKA, per germline (reference sequence). The CDR3 is CSAREDLTF. CDR3 DNA: TGCAGTGCTAGGGAGGACCTGACTTTC.

This clonotype was seen more than once but under ten times. This chain joins TRBV7-8 and TRBJ2-5; 7 bases are shared with TRBD1. Germline assignment: CDR1 SGHVS and CDR2 FQNEAQ. With 5 bases clipped from V and 5 bases from J, the junction kept 8 bases outside the gene matches. The CDR3 covers 14 residues. The CDR3, as DNA: TGTGCCAGCAGCCTCAACAGGGGCGAGGAGACCCAGTACTTC. Its protein product is CASSLNRGEETQYF.

On this clonotype: It may be a read error: a sequence one base away is much more abundant. The rearrangement uses TRBV4-1 and TRBJ2-7; 9 bases agree with TRBD1. This CDR3 contains 13 residues. Germline trimming cut 4 bases from V and 3 bases from J; bases unmatched to any gene: 1. Germline V gives CDR1 MGHRA, CDR2 YSYEKL. CDR3 DNA: TGCGCCAGCAGCCGGGACAGGGACTACGAGCAGTACTTC. It encodes CASSRDRDYEQYF.